Listed below are T cell receptor beta chains from one sample, sequenced in a study of blood T cell repertoires in COVID-19. This table comes from immunoSEQ multiplex PCR, and its TCRdb copy is limited to in-frame clones, with some not included. The sample has about 48,000 clones, 77% seen once; the top ten hold roughly a fifth. Material for sequencing was peripheral blood. These receptors all come from a human donor with active or convalescent COVID-19. The donor label of this sample is uncertain. Each CDR3 is given with its conserved first and last residue. The order of the fields is J gene, D gene, V gene, clone size, CDR3 protein, CDR3 DNA. The D gene is left open where the match is weak. Rows may omit the clone size; those that give it use once, few, many or a size class.

>TRBJ2-5|TRBD1|TRBV27|few
CASRGTGTVGKETQYF
TGTGCCAGCAGGGGCACCGGGACAGTGGGGAAAGAGACCCAGTACTTC
>TRBJ2-5|TRBD2|TRBV6-1|.
CASSEELAGVKETQYF
TGTGCCAGCAGTGAAGAACTAGCGGGAGTGAAAGAGACCCAGTACTTC
>TRBJ2-1|TRBD2|TRBV7-2|.
CASREQPGLAGAHWFF
TGTGCCAGCAGGGAACAACCCGGACTAGCGGGAGCGCATTGGTTCTTC
>TRBJ1-2|.|TRBV21-1|.
CASGPPYGYTF
TGTGCCAGCGGCCCCCCCTATGGCTACACCTTC
>TRBJ1-5|TRBD1|TRBV6-6|.
CASSPGQGFHQPQHF
TGTGCCAGCAGTCCCGGACAGGGCTTCCATCAGCCCCAGCATTTT
>TRBJ1-2|.|TRBV12-3/TRBV12-4|.
CASSDGGRQDPF
TGTGCCAGCAGTGACGGGGGACGCCAGGATCCCTTC
>TRBJ2-2|TRBD1|TRBV11-2|.
CASRIPTGGTGELFF
TGTGCCAGCAGAATCCCTACAGGGGGCACCGGGGAGCTGTTTTTT
>TRBJ1-1|TRBD1|TRBV5-1|once
CASTLLGTARGAEAFF
TGCGCCAGCACCCTTTTGGGGACAGCCCGGGGAGCTGAAGCTTTCTTT
>TRBJ1-2|.|TRBV3-1/TRBV3-2|.
CASSQGAANYGYTF
TGTGCCAGCAGCCAAGGGGCAGCTAACTATGGCTACACCTTC
>TRBJ2-2|.|TRBV20-1|.
CSASREGHYGGELFF
TGCAGTGCTAGTAGAGAGGGCCATTACGGCGGGGAGCTGTTTTTT
>TRBJ2-2|.|TRBV5-6|.
CASRSEGPANTGELFF
TGTGCCAGCAGATCGGAGGGGCCAGCGAACACCGGGGAGCTGTTTTTT
>TRBJ2-1|.|TRBV28|.
CASSSPIGLNEQFF
TGTGCCAGCAGTTCCCCAATCGGACTGAATGAGCAGTTCTTC
>TRBJ1-2|TRBD1|TRBV3-1/TRBV3-2|medium-sized
CASSDRGYGYTF
TGTGCCAGCTCGGACAGGGGGTATGGCTACACCTTC
>TRBJ2-1|TRBD2|TRBV19|.
CASTPGLGGTYNEQFF
TGTGCCAGTACCCCGGGACTAGGGGGGACCTACAATGAGCAGTTCTTC
>TRBJ2-7|TRBD1|TRBV6-5|.
CASSYRQGDDEQYF
TGTGCCAGCAGTTACCGACAGGGAGACGACGAGCAGTACTTC
>TRBJ2-6|.|TRBV28|.
CASLRLGGSGANVLTF
TGTGCCAGTCTGCGACTCGGGGGCTCTGGGGCCAACGTCCTGACTTTC
>TRBJ2-7|TRBD1|TRBV5-4|.
CASSSRQGAYEQYF
TGTGCCAGCAGCTCTCGACAGGGGGCCTACGAGCAGTACTTC
>TRBJ2-5|.|TRBV7-6|few
CASSNPGETQYF
TGTGCCAGCAGCAACCCCGGGGAGACCCAGTACTTC
>TRBJ2-5|.|TRBV11-2|.
CASSLNPAGTQYF
TGTGCCAGCAGCTTAAACCCAGCAGGGACCCAGTACTTC
>TRBJ2-7|TRBD1|TRBV10-3|.
CAISEPDRGYEQYF
TGTGCCATCAGTGAACCCGACAGGGGCTACGAGCAGTACTTC
>TRBJ1-4|TRBD1|TRBV25-1|.
CASNPGQNNEKLFF
TGTGCCAGCAACCCGGGACAGAATAATGAAAAACTGTTTTTT
>TRBJ1-1|.|TRBV6-2/TRBV6-3|.
CASSYGAGYTEAFF
TGTGCCAGCAGTTACGGGGCAGGGTACACTGAAGCTTTCTTT
>TRBJ2-7|.|TRBV19|.
CASSIGGRGTRRVYEQYF
TGTGCCAGTAGTATTGGAGGCAGGGGAACAAGACGAGTCTACGAGCAGTACTTC
>TRBJ1-2|TRBD1|TRBV19|.
CAIFTGDHYGYTF
TGTGCCATCTTTACAGGGGACCACTATGGCTACACCTTC
>TRBJ2-1|TRBD1|TRBV5-1|few
CASSRPGTGPYNEQFF
TGCGCCAGCAGCAGACCCGGGACAGGGCCCTACAATGAGCAGTTCTTC
>TRBJ2-7|.|TRBV28|once
CASSLSAGPGEQYF
TGTGCCAGCAGTCTATCTGCGGGGCCGGGGGAGCAGTACTTC
>TRBJ2-2|.|TRBV11-3|.
CASSPYHPRRTLTGELFF
TGTGCCAGCAGCCCATATCACCCCCGTCGGACTCTCACCGGGGAGCTGTTTTTT
>TRBJ2-1|TRBD2|TRBV24-1|.
CATGGEAPVEQFF
TGTGCCACCGGGGGGGAGGCCCCCGTCGAGCAGTTCTTC
>TRBJ2-2|.|TRBV5-1|once
CASSLVVSGGELFF
TGCGCCAGCAGCTTGGTGGTTTCAGGCGGGGAGCTGTTTTTT
>TRBJ2-1|.|TRBV4-2|.
CASSQDSPDEQFF
TGTGCCAGCAGCCAAGATTCTCCAGATGAGCAGTTCTTC
>TRBJ2-1|.|TRBV6-2/TRBV6-3|once
CASSYSMGQGPLDNEQFF
TGTGCCAGCAGTTACTCGATGGGTCAGGGGCCTCTGGACAATGAGCAGTTCTTC
>TRBJ1-1|.|TRBV4-2|.
CASSQVATEAFF
TGTGCCAGCAGCCAAGTAGCCACTGAAGCTTTCTTT
>TRBJ2-3|TRBD2|TRBV5-1|.
CASTPGTSVTDTQYF
TGCGCCAGCACCCCCGGGACTAGCGTAACAGATACGCAGTATTTT
>TRBJ2-3|.|TRBV30|.
CAWSAYQGITDTQYF
TGTGCCTGGAGTGCCTACCAGGGGATCACAGATACGCAGTATTTT
>TRBJ1-2|.|TRBV3-1/TRBV3-2|once
CASSQGVDGYTF
TGTGCCAGCAGCCAGGGCGTAGATGGCTACACCTTC
>TRBJ1-5|.|TRBV7-9|.
CASSLQRAGGKEPQHF
TGTGCCAGCAGCTTACAGCGCGCGGGGGGAAAGGAGCCCCAGCATTTT
>TRBJ2-5|.|TRBV27|.
CASSSPGTGYQETQYF
TGTGCCAGCAGTTCCCCCGGGACTGGGTACCAAGAGACCCAGTACTTC
>TRBJ2-7|TRBD1|TRBV14|.
CASSQEVPVTGGSYEQYF
TGTGCCAGCAGCCAAGAAGTTCCAGTGACAGGGGGTTCCTACGAGCAGTACTTC
>TRBJ1-2|TRBD1|TRBV5-1|.
CASRPRSTGFGYTF
TGCGCCAGCAGACCAAGATCGACAGGGTTTGGCTACACCTTC
>TRBJ1-1|.|TRBV5-1|.
CASSLEWGSEAFF
TGCGCCAGCAGCTTGGAGTGGGGCTCGGAAGCTTTCTTT
>TRBJ2-1|TRBD1|TRBV6-5|few
CASRAGGSYNEQFF
TGTGCCAGCAGGGCAGGGGGATCCTACAATGAGCAGTTCTTC
>TRBJ1-6|.|TRBV6-4|.
CASSPPEGTHSPLHF
TGTGCCAGCAGCCCCCCGGAGGGGACCCATTCACCCCTCCACTTT
>TRBJ2-2|.|TRBV7-3|.
CASRSDSANTGELFF
TGTGCCAGCAGATCAGACAGCGCGAACACCGGGGAGCTGTTTTTT
>TRBJ2-3|.|TRBV5-1|.
CASSPAQVVVDTQYF
TGCGCCAGCAGCCCCGCCCAGGTGGTTGTAGATACGCAGTATTTT
>TRBJ2-3|TRBD2|TRBV10-1|.
CASSLAGENTQYF
TGCGCCAGCAGTTTAGCGGGAGAGAATACGCAGTATTTT
>TRBJ1-4|.|TRBV19|.
CASSEGATNEKLFF
TGTGCCAGTAGTGAGGGGGCAACTAATGAAAAACTGTTTTTT
>TRBJ2-7|.|TRBV7-9|few
CASSLADSPRHYEQYF
TGTGCCAGCAGCTTAGCGGACAGCCCCCGGCACTACGAGCAGTACTTC
>TRBJ1-3|.|TRBV28|.
CASTERGTSGSGNTIYF
TGTGCCAGCACCGAAAGGGGTACTTCGGGTTCTGGAAACACCATATATTTT